Here is one T cell receptor (beta chain) with its context. The target antigen is unknown. PCR primers comprised 60 Vbeta and 13 Jbeta primers. Clones were read by immunoSEQ multiplex PCR, and TCRdb kept only the in-frame ones, dropping some. The profile shows around 120,000 clones, roughly 80% of them singletons. These data originate in a study of cytomegalovirus exposure and HLA in healthy donors. Study outcomes and limitations: Some V segments could not be told apart, so they were left out, TRBV6-2 and TRBV6-3 among them.

The CDR3 sequence is 13 residues long. V gave up 4 bases and J gave up 3 bases, with 9 bases separating them. CDR1 is MNHNY and CDR2 is SVGAGI in the germline V gene (reference sequence). The genes are TRBV6-6 and TRBJ1-2, with D unresolved. The receptor's source is a female donor in good health and CMV-seropositive. Specimen: PBMCs. The DNA for the CDR3 is TGTGCCAGCAGTTTAGCCCGCGACTATGGCTACACCTTC. Translation gives CASSLARDYGYTF.